What follows are 27 T cell receptor beta chains derived from one specimen sequenced in a study of blood T cell repertoires in COVID-19 (TCRdb year 2020). The library was generated by the immunoSEQ multiplex PCR assay. This immuneACCESS table, as held by TCRdb, lists in-frame sequences with V and J called but not all clones. Of the missing ones, under half trace to an unresolved V gene in checked studies; the others have no known cause. For this sample the table gives fewer than 250,000 clones, of which roughly 80% were detected only once. The top ten clones comprise about 10% of the sample. Sequenced material: peripheral blood. These receptors all stem from an elderly woman with acute or convalescent COVID-19.

The rearrangement uses TRBV24-1 and TRBJ2-7; 7 nucleotides line up with TRBD1. V dropped 7 bases and J dropped 3; count of bases not matched to a gene: 5. The CDR3 totals 13 residues. CDR1 and CDR2 (germline): KGHDR, SFDVKD. Here the CDR3 DNA reads TGTGCCACCAGCCCCGGGACAGACTACGAGCAGTACTTC. Its protein is CATSPGTDYEQYF.

This rearrangement joins TRBV19 to TRBJ2-5; TRBD1 matches at 8 bases. The CDR3 is made up of 13 amino acids. Germline V gene lookup returns CDR1 LNHDA and CDR2 SQIVND (reference sequence). The ends lost 6 bases at V and 5 bases at J; junction bases unmatched: 5. The CDR3 spells CASRVQGVETQYF. In DNA, the CDR3 is TGTGCCAGTAGGGTACAGGGGGTGGAGACCCAGTACTTC.

V gene TRBV7-8 combines with J gene TRBJ2-3; weak D call: TRBD1 (7 bases). Per germline, CDR1 SGHVS and CDR2 FQNEAQ. This CDR3 is built from 15 residues. The V and J ends lost 5 bases and 2 bases respectively, with 14 bases between them. CDR3 amino acids: CASSPRDRHTDTQYF. The CDR3 DNA is TGTGCCAGCAGCCCGCGGGACAGACACACAGATACGCAGTATTTT. Full variable domain (rest looked up from reference TRBV7-8 and TRBJ2-3): GAGVSQSPRYKVAKRGQDVALRCDPISGHVSLFWYQQALGQGPEFLTYFQNEAQLDKSGLPSDRFFAERPEGSVSTLKIQRTQQEDSAVYLCASSPRDRHTDTQYFGPGTRLTVL.

V and J are TRBV5-5 and TRBJ2-5; D is perhaps TRBD1 (7 bases). Between the trimmed V and J ends, which lost 4 bases and 5 bases, there was a span of 15 bases. The CDR3 contains 14 residues. The germline V gene has CDR1 SGHKS and CDR2 YYEKEE (reference sequence). The CDR3 here is CASSPQGGEETQYF. CDR3 bases: TGTGCCAGCAGCCCGCAGGGGGGAGAGGAGACCCAGTACTTC.

The V gene is TRBV20-1, the J gene TRBJ1-2; possible D gene TRBD1, 5 bases. The CDR3 has 12 residues. V lost 3 bases to trimming and J lost 5 bases, with 10 bases between them. From germline, CDR1 is DFQATT and CDR2 SNEGSKA (reference sequence). The CDR3 protein is CSASTGPYGYTF. Here the CDR3 DNA reads TGCAGTGCTAGTACAGGCCCTTATGGCTACACCTTC.

This chain uses TRBV5-1 with TRBJ2-3, with D tentatively TRBD1 (5 bases). The CDR3 spans 15 residues. Germline V CDR1 and CDR2: SGHRS, YFSETQ. With 4 bases removed from V and 0 bases from J, the gap between germline ends came to 12 bases. The CDR3 bases are TGCGCCAGCAGCCAGGACATCCCTAGCACAGATACGCAGTATTTT. Translated, it gives CASSQDIPSTDTQYF.

Only one count was recorded for this clone. The chain couples TRBV19 to TRBJ1-2; D is perhaps TRBD1 (5 bases). Germline CDR1 and CDR2: LNHDA and SQIVND (reference sequence). Between the trimmed V and J ends, which lost 3 bases and 1 base, there was a span of 15 bases. The CDR3 has 16 residues. In DNA form, the CDR3 reads TGTGCCAGTAGTATGCGAGTAGGGGCTCTTAACTATGGCTACACCTTC. It encodes CASSMRVGALNYGYTF.

The rearrangement links TRBV4-3 to TRBJ1-1, with 8 bases fitting TRBD1. Germline CDR1 reads LGHNA; CDR2 reads YSLEER. After removal of 0 bases from V and 6 bases from J, the junction contained 15 bases not matched to a gene. The CDR3 runs 18 residues. The CDR3 loop reads CASSQEGGQANFGAEAFF. DNA for the CDR3: TGCGCCAGCAGCCAAGAGGGGGGACAGGCGAATTTCGGGGCTGAAGCTTTCTTT.

This clone was picked up one time. The chain combines TRBV7-9 with TRBJ1-2, with D possibly matching TRBD1 (6 bases). The V end was cut by 5 bases, the J end by 8 bases, with 21 bases between. The CDR3 has 15 residues. CDR1 and CDR2 from the germline V gene are SEHNR and FQNEAQ (reference sequence). CDR3 in amino acids: CASSLDRSHGGGYTF. Here the CDR3 DNA reads TGTGCCAGCAGCCTAGACAGGTCCCACGGTGGAGGCTACACCTTC.

This chain connects TRBV6-5 to TRBJ1-1; 9 bases line up with TRBD1. The V gene's germline CDR1 is MNHEY and CDR2 SVGAGI. This CDR3 is built from 14 residues. Trimming at V came to 7 bases and at J to 13 bases, leaving 16 bases not matched to a gene. CDR3 DNA: TGTGCCAGCACCAAGCTTCAGACCGGGACAGGGCATTTCTTT. This gives the protein CASTKLQTGTGHFF.

The chain uses TRBV7-8 and TRBJ2-1; 8 nucleotides match TRBD2. This CDR3 region has 16 residues. Germline lookup yields CDR1 SGHVS and CDR2 FQNEAQ. The junction had 6 bases not matched to a gene; V was cut back by 4 bases and J by 1 base. In DNA, the CDR3 is TGTGCCAGCAGCTGGGCGGGAGGAAATTCCTACAATGAGCAGTTCTTC. Residues: CASSWAGGNSYNEQFF.

The rearrangement joins TRBV30 to TRBJ2-5; D uncertain. The germline V gene encodes CDR1 GTSNPN and CDR2 SVGIG (reference sequence). With 0 bases removed from V and 7 bases from J, the gap between germline ends came to 9 bases. CDR3 length equals 12 residues. The CDR3 loop is CAWSVLSGTQYF. The CDR3 nucleotides read TGTGCCTGGAGTGTACTCTCGGGGACCCAGTACTTC. The complete variable domain, with remaining parts taken from reference TRBV30 and TRBJ2-5, reads SQTIHQWPATLVQPVGSPLSLECTVEGTSNPNLYWYRQAAGRGLQLLFYSVGIGQISSEVPQNLSASRPQDRQFILSSKKLLLSDSGFYLCAWSVLSGTQYFGPGTRLLVL.

J is TRBJ2-3 and V is TRBV28; 10 nucleotides align to TRBD2. Germline V gene lookup returns CDR1 MDHEN and CDR2 SYDVKM. CDR3 length: 17 amino acids. Trimming removed 5 bases from V and 6 bases from J; junction bases left unmatched: 14. CDR3: CASSRLAGGSILDTQYF. The CDR3 DNA sequence: TGTGCCAGCAGTCGGTTAGCGGGAGGCTCAATTTTGGATACGCAGTATTTT.

V gene TRBV4-2 combines with J gene TRBJ2-1, with a tentative D call TRBD2 (5 bases). Germline values: CDR1 LGHNA, CDR2 YNFKEQ. The CDR3 has 15 residues. V was cut by 1 base and J by 3 bases, with 10 bases left in between. CDR3 in amino acids: CASSQVELDYNEQFF. In DNA form, the CDR3 reads TGTGCCAGCAGCCAAGTCGAACTAGACTACAATGAGCAGTTCTTC.

V is TRBV10-3 and J is TRBJ1-2, with 9 bases fitting TRBD1. V shed 1 base and J 2 bases; nucleotides not matched to a gene: 5. Germline V gives CDR1 ENHRY, CDR2 SYGVKD. The CDR3 totals 16 residues. CDR3 DNA: TGTGCCATCAGTGAGTTTACAGGGGGCTACAACTATGGCTACACCTTC. This gives the protein CAISEFTGGYNYGYTF.

With regard to this clone: The junction does not match germline at one end; this may be a read error. This chain uses TRBV7-8 with TRBJ2-7; 9 bases agree with TRBD1. CDR3 length: 12 residues. Looked up from germline, CDR1 is SGHVS and CDR2 is FQNEAQ. The CDR3 protein is CASSLDRDRVFF. CDR3 DNA sequence: TGTGCCAGCAGCTTAGACCGGGACAGGGTCTTCTTC.

This clone was detected only a few times. The chain recombines TRBV6-2 or TRBV6-3 with TRBJ2-6, with D perhaps TRBD1 (5 bases). The germline V gene has CDR1 MNHEY and CDR2 SVGEGT. V was trimmed by 5 bases and J by 2 bases, leaving 10 bases between them. The length of the CDR3 is 15 residues. For the CDR3, the DNA is TGTGCCAGCAGTCTCAGGGTCGCTGGGGCCAACGTCCTGACTTTC. This encodes CASSLRVAGANVLTF.

This clone came up once. The chain combines TRBV13 with TRBJ2-1; 9 bases align to TRBD1. The CDR3 runs 17 residues. J was trimmed by 0 bases and V by 3 bases; bases with no gene match: 6. The germline CDR1 and CDR2 sequences are PRHDT and FYEKMQ (reference sequence). This CDR3 reads CASSFRTGAISYNEQFF. The CDR3 DNA follows: TGTGCCAGCAGCTTCCGGACAGGGGCGATCTCCTACAATGAGCAGTTCTTC. The whole variable domain, filled in from reference TRBV13 and TRBJ2-1, reads AAGVIQSPRHLIKEKRETATLKCYPIPRHDTVYWYQQGPGQDPQFLISFYEKMQSDKGSIPDRFSAQQFSDYHSELNMSSLELGDSALYFCASSFRTGAISYNEQFFGPGTRLTVL.

The chain joins TRBV7-2 to TRBJ2-7, with 8 bases that match TRBD2. The ends lost 0 bases at V and 0 bases at J; junction bases unmatched: 4. The CDR3 totals 16 residues. The germline gives CDR1 SGHTA, CDR2 FQGNSA. CDR3 sequence: CASSLAAGGPSYEQYF. The CDR3 DNA reads as TGTGCCAGCAGCTTAGCGGCGGGGGGCCCCTCCTACGAGCAGTACTTC. Combining the CDR3 with reference TRBV7-2 and TRBJ2-7 gives the whole variable domain GAGVSQSPSNKVTEKGKDVELRCDPISGHTALYWYRQSLGQGLEFLIYFQGNSAPDKSGLPSDRFSAERTGGSVSTLTIQRTQQEDSAVYLCASSLAAGGPSYEQYFGPGTRLTVT.

V and J are TRBV10-3 and TRBJ1-6, with TRBD1 as a possible D gene (6 bases). Trimming pared 6 bases from V and 6 bases from J, leaving 15 bases between. Germline loops: CDR1 ENHRY, CDR2 SYGVKD. The CDR3 contains 15 residues. CDR3 region: CAISTNGTPNSPLHF. The DNA for the CDR3 is TGTGCCATCAGCACTAACGGGACACCTAATTCACCCCTCCACTTT.

This clone was counted between two and nine times. J is TRBJ2-1 and V is TRBV2, with a possible D match to TRBD2 (5 bases). CDR3 length equals 14 residues. The V end was cut by 5 bases, the J end by 4 bases, with 12 bases between. Per the germline V gene, CDR1 is SNHLY and CDR2 is FYNNEI. CDR3 residues: CASSPFGGYNEQFF. CDR3 sequence (DNA): TGTGCCAGCAGTCCCTTCGGCGGGTACAATGAGCAGTTCTTC. Looking up the rest from reference TRBV2 and TRBJ2-1 gives the full variable domain: EPEVTQTPSHQVTQMGQEVILRCVPISNHLYFYWYRQILGQKVEFLVSFYNNEISEKSEIFDDQFSVERPDGSNFTLKIRSTKLEDSAMYFCASSPFGGYNEQFFGPGTRLTVL.

The chain carries TRBV19 and TRBJ2-7; D gene unclear. Germline CDR1 is LNHDA and CDR2 is SQIVND (reference sequence). V lost 0 bases to trimming and J lost 2 bases, with 5 bases between them. The CDR3 consists of 13 residues. This CDR3 is CASSIEVAYEQYF. The CDR3, as DNA: TGTGCCAGTAGTATAGAGGTAGCCTACGAGCAGTACTTC.

This clone was seen a single time. V is TRBV5-1 and J is TRBJ2-1, with a weak D call TRBD2 (6 bases). The germline V gene encodes CDR1 SGHRS and CDR2 YFSETQ. The CDR3 is made up of 15 amino acids. Trimming left V 0 bases short and J 3 bases short, with 10 bases between. The CDR3 region is CASSLVDGSYNEQFF. As DNA, the CDR3 is TGCGCCAGCAGCTTGGTAGACGGGAGCTACAATGAGCAGTTCTTC.

This chain joins TRBV7-8 and TRBJ2-7; 7 nucleotides agree with TRBD2. Per the germline V gene, CDR1 is SGHVS and CDR2 is FQNEAQ. The CDR3 contains 15 residues. Losses at the gene ends were 1 base for V and 6 bases for J; bases not matched to a gene: 9. The CDR3 reads CASSLEGTTDREQYF. The CDR3 DNA reads as TGTGCCAGCAGCTTAGAGGGGACTACAGACCGCGAGCAGTACTTC.

This clone appeared a few times. This chain joins TRBV5-6 and TRBJ2-3, with no clear D. The CDR3 is made up of 15 amino acids. Trimming took off 2 bases at V and 1 base at J, with 11 bases between the two ends. Germline CDR1 reads SGHDT; CDR2 reads YYEEEE. In DNA form, the CDR3 reads TGTGCCAGCAGCTTCTTGGGCAGAGGCACAGATACGCAGTATTTT. It specifies CASSFLGRGTDTQYF.

Sample share makes this clone medium-sized. The chain is built from TRBV3-1 (or the pseudogene TRBV3-2) and TRBJ2-4; TRBD2 might be the D (6 bases). With 4 bases removed from V and 3 bases from J, the gap between germline ends came to 19 bases. The CDR3 spans 17 residues. CDR1 and CDR2 from the germline V gene are LGHDT and YNNKEL (reference sequence). CDR3 sequence (DNA): TGTGCCAGCAGCCGTCGGGGCGCGGGGATCCACAAAAACATTCAGTACTTC. It yields the protein CASSRRGAGIHKNIQYF.

J is TRBJ1-4 and V is TRBV20-1; D gene unclear. The CDR3 sequence is 10 residues long. Germline lookup yields CDR1 DFQATT and CDR2 SNEGSKA (reference sequence). The V and J ends lost 5 bases and 7 bases respectively, with 5 bases between them. CDR3 bases: TGCAGTGCTGGCGGTGAAAAACTGTTTTTT. This codes for CSAGGEKLFF.